The 10 T cell receptor beta chains given below trace back to one sample, sequenced in a study of shared clonotypes between healthy human individuals. As defined, naive CD8 cells were CD45RO-negative and positively selected for CCR7, with terminally differentiated effector memory CD45RA+ cells excluded. Profiled with immunoSEQ multiplex PCR; TCRdb holds only in-frame clones, not every one. The table lists hundreds of thousands of clones, about 96% of them singletons, with about 0.22% in the top ten. Sequenced: naive CD8+ T cells sorted from blood. These receptors were taken from a man aged 25 to 40 in good health.

Written as DNA, the CDR3 is TGTGCCAGCAGCTTGGTTGGAAGGCGGACCGGGAACGAGCAGTACTTC. This encodes CASSLVGRRTGNEQYF. V and J are TRBV5-8 and TRBJ2-7, with D perhaps TRBD2 (5 bases). V was shortened by 0 bases and J by 5 bases, with 18 bases between the two germline ends. The CDR3 sequence is 16 residues long. Germline V gives CDR1 SGHTS, CDR2 YDEGEE.

The J gene is TRBJ2-3, the V gene TRBV10-2; D is perhaps TRBD1 or TRBD2 (5 bases each). The V and J ends lost 8 bases and 0 bases respectively, with 18 bases between them. CDR1 and CDR2 from the germline V gene are WSHSY and SAAADI. The CDR3 spans 16 residues. In nucleotides, the CDR3 is TGCGCCAGCGGACATCTAGAGGGACCCAGCACAGATACGCAGTATTTT. Its protein is CASGHLEGPSTDTQYF.

This sequence joins TRBV7-9 and TRBJ2-1; a weak D match, TRBD1 (5 bases). Trimming left V 5 bases short and J 3 bases short, with 14 bases between. Germline lookup yields CDR1 SEHNR and CDR2 FQNEAQ (reference sequence). The length of the CDR3 is 15 residues. The CDR3 nucleotides are TGTGCCAGCAGCCCAAGGGGCGCTCGCTACAATGAGCAGTTCTTC. This gives the protein CASSPRGARYNEQFF.

J is TRBJ1-1 and V is TRBV13; D possibly corresponds to TRBD1 (6 bases). With 5 bases removed from V and 4 bases from J, the gap between germline ends came to 17 bases. The CDR3 covers 15 residues. Germline V gives CDR1 PRHDT, CDR2 FYEKMQ (reference sequence). The CDR3 sequence is CASSPGGRFGTEAFF. For the CDR3, the DNA is TGTGCCAGCAGCCCCGGGGGGCGCTTCGGCACTGAAGCTTTCTTT.

The chain carries TRBV5-1 and TRBJ2-3, with 15 nucleotides matching TRBD2. J was trimmed by 1 base and V by 2 bases; bases with no gene match: 11. The CDR3 spans 20 residues. Germline-derived CDR1 and CDR2 are SGHRS and YFSETQ. DNA of the CDR3: TGCGCCAGCAGCTTCCCAGGACTAGCGGGAGGGGAGTGGGGCACAGATACGCAGTATTTT. This encodes CASSFPGLAGGEWGTDTQYF.

The chain recombines TRBV9 with TRBJ1-2; D ambiguous. V lost 2 bases and J lost 8, with 13 bases in between. This CDR3 is 13 amino acids long. Looked up from germline, CDR1 is SGDLS and CDR2 is YYNGEE. The CDR3 here is CASSVVGQEGYTF. The CDR3 DNA sequence: TGTGCCAGCAGCGTCGTAGGCCAAGAAGGCTACACCTTC.

CDR3 nucleotide sequence: TGTGCCAGCAGTCAGGGGGCGCATGGCTACACCTTC. It translates to CASSQGAHGYTF. The chain uses TRBV6-5 and TRBJ1-2, with 8 positions matching TRBD1. This CDR3 has 12 amino acids. The junction had 2 bases not matched to a gene; V was cut back by 5 bases and J by 6 bases. Germline CDR1 and CDR2: MNHEY and SVGAGI.

The V call is TRBV14, the J call TRBJ2-3, with 7 bases aligning to TRBD2. This CDR3 region has 16 residues. Trimming took 2 bases from V and 6 from J; bases not matched to a gene: 11. In germline, CDR1 is SGHDN, CDR2 FVKESK. The CDR3 region is CASSQRAGLESDTQYF. In nucleotides, the CDR3 is TGTGCCAGCAGCCAAAGAGCCGGACTAGAATCTGATACGCAGTATTTT.

The chain links TRBV6-5 to TRBJ1-4; D remains unclear. The germline CDR1 and CDR2 sequences are MNHEY and SVGAGI. The CDR3 runs 16 residues. Trimming left V 0 bases short and J 0 bases short, with 8 bases between. The CDR3 coding sequence is TGTGCCAGCAGTTACTCGATAGGTGCAACTAATGAAAAACTGTTTTTT. Its protein is CASSYSIGATNEKLFF.

This rearrangement joins TRBV29-1 to TRBJ2-7; 10 nucleotides match TRBD1. The germline gives CDR1 SQVTM, CDR2 ANQGSEA. V dropped 6 bases and J dropped 4; count of bases not matched to a gene: 6. There are 13 residues in the CDR3. The DNA of the CDR3 is TGCAGCGTCGGGACAGGGGATATTTACGAGCAGTACTTC. This translates into CSVGTGDIYEQYF.